The next 5 T cell receptor beta chains were all read from a single sample in a study of T cells expressing NK-cell markers (dated by TCRdb to 2018 to 2021). The library was obtained by 5' RACE. Sequenced using an Illumina HiSeq 2000. Each entry corresponds to one CDR3 protein sequence from reads that TCRdb reprocessed, and DNA is not given. This sample's table lists approximately 6,000 distinct CDR3 sequences. The ten largest clones add up to 50% to 75% of the sample. Sample: blood T cells: a sorted CD56 or NKG2C T cell subset, CD4+ or CD8+ T cells, or bulk PBMC T cells (not recorded which). These receptors were collected from a man between 18 and 35 years old in good health. Donor details come from another sample of the same person, matched by shared clones.

This chain uses TRBV18 with TRBJ2-7; TCRdb returns TRBD2, unconfirmable since there is no DNA. The CDR3 contains 14 residues. CDR1 and CDR2 (germline): KGHSH, LQKENI. The CDR3 sequence: CASTLQREDYEQYF. The variable domain in full, with the rest retrieved from reference TRBV18 and TRBJ2-7, is NAGVMQNPRHLVRRRGQEARLRCSPMKGHSHVYWYRQLPEEGLKFMVYLQKENIIDESGMPKERFSAEFPKEGPSILRIQQVVRGDSAAYFCASTLQREDYEQYFGPGTRLTVT.

Its frequency marks this clonotype as medium-sized (0.01 to 0.1%). The gene calls are TRBV4-2 and TRBJ2-5; TCRdb calls TRBD1, which cannot be checked without DNA. This CDR3 has 15 residues. The germline gives CDR1 LGHNA, CDR2 YNFKEQ. The CDR3 reads CASSHLPGQQETQYF.

The chain has TRBV12-5 and TRBJ2-3; TCRdb indicates TRBD2, and absent DNA this call remains unverified. The CDR3 is made up of 15 amino acids. Germline CDR1 reads LGHNT; CDR2 reads FRNRAP. CDR3 sequence: CASGFGAGSTDTQYF.

The chain recombines TRBV5-1 with TRBJ2-2; the D gene TCRdb calls, TRBD2, cannot be checked with no DNA. The CDR3 is 17 amino acids. Germline CDR1 is SGHRS and CDR2 is YFSETQ. CDR3 amino acids: CASSGTSGRGITGELFF.

This clonotype registers large (0.1 to 1%) by frequency. This chain connects TRBV21-1 to TRBJ2-7. TRBV21-1 has pseudogene status. The length of the CDR3 is 15 residues. The CDR3 is CASSVNRRGIYEQYF.